The subject of this entry is one T cell receptor (beta chain). As yet, its antigen is unknown. The entry originates in a study of shared clonotypes between healthy human individuals. Germline CDR1 reads SGHVS; CDR2 reads FNYEAQ. Trimming removed 3 bases at V and 0 bases at J, with 15 bases between. This CDR3 region has 17 residues. Study-level results: Clonotypes not shared had lower generation probabilities than those common to all four donors. Investigators collected only blood, and repertoires in tissues likely differ.

Each sorted subset replicate got 200 ng genomic DNA, 25,000 to 35,000 genomes. Per the study methods: ImmunoSEQ gave junction-only sequences without quality scores, so filtering differed. TCRdb keeps only in-frame clones here, not all; method: immunoSEQ multiplex PCR. V, J and clone size were drawn from that table, and D and trimming were deduced from the DNA. Among some 2 million clones listed, approximately 95% were seen once. The TCR comes from a man aged 18 to 29 in good health. The chain combines TRBV7-6 with TRBJ2-1, with D hard to call. Sequencing input: naive CD4+ T cells sorted from blood. As to subset: CD45RA+ positively selected. In nucleotides, the CDR3 is TGTGCCAGCAGCTTCAGACGACCCGTCGGCTCCTACAATGAGCAGTTCTTC. It yields the protein CASSFRRPVGSYNEQFF.